The entry that follows covers one T cell receptor beta chain sequence. Study processing details: Nucleated cell counts were estimated from reference gene primer amplification. Sequencing was performed with immunoSEQ multiplex PCR; in TCRdb, only in-frame clones are kept and a portion is missing. The DNA gave D and trimming, while V, J and clone size come from that table. The sample carries around 64,000 clones, approximately 90% recorded once. The data stem from a study of blood T cell repertoires in COVID-19. Study information: Acute and convalescent COVID-19 samples came from the United States, Italy and Spain. Sources were T cells, B-cell-depleted T cells, or PBMCs; the material itself was cDNA or gDNA.

In germline, CDR1 is SGHNT, CDR2 YENEEA. This CDR3 comprises 17 residues. V lost 5 bases, J lost 0 bases, and 5 bases stayed unmatched. The clonotype comes from a man in his fifties or sixties with active COVID-19. This chain uses TRBV11-3 with TRBJ2-1; TRBD2 matches at 12 bases. The sequencing sample was made of peripheral blood. CDR3 loop: CASSPGLAGSSYNEQFF. The CDR3 DNA follows: TGTGCCAGCAGCCCCGGACTAGCGGGAAGCTCCTACAATGAGCAGTTCTTC.